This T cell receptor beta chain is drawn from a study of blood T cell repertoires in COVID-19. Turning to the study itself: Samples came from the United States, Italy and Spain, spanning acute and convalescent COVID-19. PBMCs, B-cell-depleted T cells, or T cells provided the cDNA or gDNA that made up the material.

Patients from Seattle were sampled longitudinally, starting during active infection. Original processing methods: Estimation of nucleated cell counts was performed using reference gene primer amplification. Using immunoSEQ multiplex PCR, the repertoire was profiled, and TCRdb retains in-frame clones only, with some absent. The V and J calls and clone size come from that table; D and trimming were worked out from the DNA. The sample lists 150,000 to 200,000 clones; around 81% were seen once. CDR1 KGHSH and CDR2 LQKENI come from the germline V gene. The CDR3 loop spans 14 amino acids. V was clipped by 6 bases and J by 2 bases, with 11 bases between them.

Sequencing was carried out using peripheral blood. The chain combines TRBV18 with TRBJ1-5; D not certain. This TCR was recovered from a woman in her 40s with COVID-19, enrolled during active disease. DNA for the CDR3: TGTGCCAGCTCCGGGATCCAAGGCAATCAGCCCCAGCATTTT. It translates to CASSGIQGNQPQHF.